The 28 T cell receptor beta chains below were found in one sample sequenced in a study of identical twins. TCRdb used MiXCR to reprocess the 5' RACE reads, holding one entry per CDR3 protein. Here the sample spans 420,000 or so distinct CDR3 sequences, 18% being singletons. Sequenced input: naive T cells sorted from blood. These receptors were obtained from a man aged 50 to 60 in good health.

This clonotype was counted only a few times. The chain couples TRBV6-6 to TRBJ2-7, with D unclear. Germline assignment: CDR1 MNHNY and CDR2 SVGAGI (reference sequence). This CDR3 spans 11 amino acids. With 2 bases removed from V and 5 bases from J, the gap between germline ends came to 4 bases. The CDR3 DNA reads TGTGCCAGCAGTTACCAGAACGAGCAGTACTTC. Protein sequence: CASSYQNEQYF.

At least ten counts were recorded for this clonotype. The V gene is TRBV6-2 or TRBV6-3, the J gene TRBJ2-7; no firm D call. V was trimmed by 6 bases and J by 2 bases, leaving 11 bases between them. This CDR3 is 13 amino acids long. The germline CDR1 and CDR2 sequences are MNHEY and SVGEGT. The CDR3 loop reads CASRADITYEQYF. CDR3 DNA sequence: TGTGCCAGCAGGGCTGACATTACCTACGAGCAGTACTTC.

CDR3 coding DNA: TGTGCCACCAGCAGAGGATGGGACTACACCCTGAGAGATACGCAGTATTTT. Translated: CATSRGWDYTLRDTQYF. The chain couples TRBV15 to TRBJ2-3; 7 bases are shared with TRBD2. The CDR3 covers 17 residues. Trimming took 1 base from V and 5 from J; bases not matched to a gene: 12. Germline CDR1 and CDR2: LNHNV and YYDKDF (reference sequence).

This clonotype has a count of ten or more. The chain is built from TRBV7-2 and TRBJ2-3; perhaps TRBD1 as D (5 bases). The germline V gene has CDR1 SGHTA and CDR2 FQGNSA. The V end was cut by 5 bases, the J end by 4 bases, with 13 bases between. The CDR3 is made up of 14 amino acids. The CDR3 sequence is CASSPGPRADTQYF. The CDR3 DNA is TGTGCCAGCAGCCCCGGGCCCAGGGCAGATACGCAGTATTTT.

The chain couples TRBV4-1 to TRBJ2-7; D ambiguous. Germline CDR1 and CDR2: MGHRA and YSYEKL. V lost 0 bases and J lost 3, with 12 bases in between. The CDR3 spans 15 residues. CDR3 bases: TGCGCCAGCAGCCAAGATCCTAGGGTCAACTACGAGCAGTACTTC. This encodes CASSQDPRVNYEQYF.

The CDR3 DNA follows: TGTGCCAGCCTCCGGGACGGCAGCTCTGGGGCCAACGTCCTGACTTTC. This gives the protein CASLRDGSSGANVLTF. The chain links TRBV27 to TRBJ2-6, with D perhaps matching TRBD1 or TRBD2 (5 bases each). V lost 8 bases, J lost 0 bases, and 14 bases lay in between. There are 16 residues in the CDR3. Germline V gene data show CDR1 as MNHEY and CDR2 as SMNVEV (reference sequence).

This clonotype was recorded at least ten times. CDR3 coding DNA: TGTGCCAGCAGCCAAGATTTAATCACCTACAATGAGCAGTTCTTC. Translated, it gives CASSQDLITYNEQFF. The chain joins TRBV3-1 to TRBJ2-1; D uncertain. Germline V lookup: CDR1 LGHDT, CDR2 YNNKEL (reference sequence). Trimming shortened V by 0 bases and J by 2 bases, and 8 bases separated the two germline ends. The CDR3 totals 15 residues.

There are many counts of this clonotype. The chain combines TRBV7-2 with TRBJ2-1; TRBD2 is a possible D gene (6 bases). The germline V gene has CDR1 SGHTA and CDR2 FQGNSA. V dropped 4 bases and J dropped 4 bases, with 11 bases sitting between them. The CDR3 consists of 14 residues. DNA for the CDR3: TGTGCCAGCAGCTCGGGGGATGGGTACAATGAGCAGTTCTTC. It yields the protein CASSSGDGYNEQFF. Together with reference TRBV7-2 and TRBJ2-1, the CDR3 gives the full variable domain: GAGVSQSPSNKVTEKGKDVELRCDPISGHTALYWYRQSLGQGLEFLIYFQGNSAPDKSGLPSDRFSAERTGGSVSTLTIQRTQQEDSAVYLCASSSGDGYNEQFFGPGTRLTVL.

The chain employs TRBV5-6 and TRBJ1-6; the D is unclear. V lost 0 bases and J 5 bases, leaving 15 bases between the germline ends. Germline lookup yields CDR1 SGHDT and CDR2 YYEEEE. CDR3 size: 17 residues. The CDR3 nucleotides read TGTGCCAGCAGCTTGGACGTGTTGGGGTCGGATAATTCACCCCTCCACTTT. Translating gives CASSLDVLGSDNSPLHF.

Regarding this clonotype: A much larger clone differs by one base, so this may be a read error. V gene TRBV29-1 combines with J gene TRBJ2-2; D possibly uses TRBD1 or TRBD2 (5 bases each). Per the germline V gene, CDR1 is SQVTM and CDR2 is ANQGSEA. This CDR3 has 13 amino acids. The CDR3 region has the DNA TGCAGCGCCAGTAGACAGAACACCGGGGAGCTGCTTTTT. Protein: CSASRQNTGELLF.

This clonotype was detected a few times. V usage is TRBV18 and J usage is TRBJ2-1; TRBD2 aligns across 11 bases. This CDR3 is 15 amino acids long. The junction had 10 bases not matched to a gene; V was cut back by 6 bases and J by 9 bases. CDR1 and CDR2 from the germline V gene are KGHSH and LQKENI. The CDR3 sequence: CASSRTSGSWVEQFF. CDR3 nucleotides: TGTGCCAGCTCGCGAACTAGCGGGAGCTGGGTTGAGCAGTTCTTC. Based on the CDR3 plus reference TRBV18 and TRBJ2-1, the full variable domain is NAGVMQNPRHLVRRRGQEARLRCSPMKGHSHVYWYRQLPEEGLKFMVYLQKENIIDESGMPKERFSAEFPKEGPSILRIQQVVRGDSAAYFCASSRTSGSWVEQFFGPGTRLTVL.

This clonotype was seen more than once but under ten times. The chain uses TRBV28 and TRBJ1-5, with TRBD1 matching over 8 bases. Germline V CDR1 and CDR2: MDHEN, SYDVKM. This CDR3 has 16 amino acids. J lost 0 bases, V lost 6 bases, and 7 bases had no gene match. The CDR3 sequence: CASRPDRGLSNQPQHF. In DNA form, the CDR3 reads TGTGCCAGCAGACCCGACAGGGGACTTAGCAATCAGCCCCAGCATTTT.

This clonotype was counted a few times. This chain joins TRBV12-3 or TRBV12-4 and TRBJ1-2; 7 nucleotides match TRBD1. Germline trimming cut 5 bases from V and 4 bases from J; bases unmatched to any gene: 4. This CDR3 is built from 13 residues. Written as DNA, the CDR3 is TGTGCCAGCAGTATCGGGACAGCCTATGGCTACACCTTC. Protein sequence: CASSIGTAYGYTF.

V and J are TRBV25-1 and TRBJ1-6; TRBD1 agrees at 8 bases. Germline V gene sequence: CDR1 MGHDK, CDR2 SYGVNS. The CDR3 is 14 residues long. Germline trimming cut 2 bases from V and 7 bases from J; bases unmatched to any gene: 1. The CDR3 region is CASSERTGNSPLHF. CDR3 DNA sequence: TGTGCCAGCAGTGAACGGACAGGGAATTCACCCCTCCACTTT.

The table lists this clonotype with many counts. The gene calls are TRBV6-1 and TRBJ2-1, with 16 bases aligning to TRBD2. Losses at the gene ends were 8 bases for V and 5 bases for J; bases not matched to a gene: 9. The CDR3 has 17 amino acids. Germline lookup yields CDR1 MNHNS and CDR2 SASEGT. CDR3 residues: CASLGLAGGRKDNEQFF. The CDR3 nucleotides are TGTGCCAGCCTGGGACTAGCGGGGGGGCGCAAGGACAATGAGCAGTTCTTC.

The rearrangement links TRBV6-5 to TRBJ2-7; possibly TRBD1 for D (6 bases). V was clipped by 0 bases and J by 9 bases, with 18 bases between them. Per germline, CDR1 MNHEY and CDR2 SVGAGI. The CDR3 contains 15 residues. The CDR3 nucleotides read TGTGCCAGCAGTTACTCTGGACAGACCACCCTTGGGCAGTACTTC. Translated, it gives CASSYSGQTTLGQYF.

The chain carries TRBV5-5 and TRBJ2-7; 11 nucleotides agree with TRBD2. The CDR3 has 16 residues. V lost 0 bases, J lost 4 bases, and 6 bases stayed unmatched. Germline lookup yields CDR1 SGHKS and CDR2 YYEKEE (reference sequence). The DNA for the CDR3 is TGTGCCAGCAGCTTGGATAGCGGGAGGGCCTTATACGAGCAGTACTTC. Translating it yields CASSLDSGRALYEQYF.

The chain links TRBV29-1 to TRBJ2-6; D unresolved. The germline CDR1 and CDR2 sequences are SQVTM and ANQGSEA. The ends were cut back, 7 bases at V and 0 bases at J, with 13 bases in the middle. The CDR3 loop spans 15 amino acids. The CDR3 spells CSADTITSGANVLTF. The CDR3 DNA is TGCAGCGCCGATACAATAACCTCTGGGGCCAACGTCCTGACTTTC.

DNA of the CDR3: TGTGCCAGCAGTTACGGGTTGGGCAGGGGATTCAATGAGCAGTTCTTC. The encoded protein is CASSYGLGRGFNEQFF. The V gene is TRBV6-2 or TRBV6-3, the J gene TRBJ2-1; D is possibly TRBD1 (6 bases). Trimming pared 2 bases from V and 6 bases from J, leaving 17 bases between. The germline gives CDR1 MNHEY, CDR2 SVGEGT. The CDR3 extends over 16 amino acids.

In this sample, this clonotype turned up a few times. The chain is built from TRBV7-2 and TRBJ2-1; 8 bases map to TRBD1. This CDR3 contains 15 residues. CDR1 is SGHTA and CDR2 is FQGNSA in the germline V gene. V lost 5 bases and J lost 7; bases outside the gene matches: 10. The CDR3 DNA sequence: TGTGCCAGCAGCCCGGACAGGGATTCTGATAATGAGCAGTTCTTC. This encodes CASSPDRDSDNEQFF.

A few counts support this clonotype. The rearrangement joins TRBV20-1 to TRBJ2-1, with a possible D match to TRBD2 (5 bases). The germline V gene has CDR1 DFQATT and CDR2 SNEGSKA (reference sequence). The CDR3 has 14 amino acids. V shed 0 bases and J shed 3 bases, with 9 bases lying between them. CDR3 residues: CSARETGIYNEQFF. For the CDR3, the DNA is TGCAGTGCTAGAGAGACCGGGATCTACAATGAGCAGTTCTTC.

This clonotype has a handful of counts. The V call is TRBV6-5, the J call TRBJ2-3, with TRBD2 matching over 9 bases. V lost 2 bases, J lost 0 bases, and 6 bases stayed unmatched. Germline V gene sequence: CDR1 MNHEY, CDR2 SVGAGI. The CDR3 has 17 residues. The CDR3 region is CASSYGGAGGSTDTQYF. CDR3 in DNA: TGTGCCAGCAGTTACGGTGGGGCGGGGGGGAGCACAGATACGCAGTATTTT.

Concerning this clonotype itself: A junction boundary mismatches the germline segment, possibly from a read error. The V call is TRBV20-1, the J call TRBJ1-5; a possible D gene is TRBD1 (5 bases). The germline V gene encodes CDR1 DFQATT and CDR2 SNEGSKA (reference sequence). This CDR3 has 12 residues. The chain's CDR3 is CSAKDSNQPQHF. The CDR3 DNA follows: TGCAGTGCTAAAGACAGCAATCAGCCTCAGCATTTT.

The chain couples TRBV2 to TRBJ2-7; 8 positions agree with TRBD1. Looked up from germline, CDR1 is SNHLY and CDR2 is FYNNEI. CDR3 length: 13 residues. Trimming removed 7 bases from V and 7 bases from J; junction bases left unmatched: 9. The chain's CDR3 is CASTQTTGGEQYF. CDR3 sequence (DNA): TGTGCCAGCACCCAGACAACAGGGGGTGAGCAGTACTTC.

In its sample, this clonotype was seen many times. The rearrangement links TRBV3-1 to TRBJ2-1, with a possible D match to TRBD2 (5 bases). The CDR3 covers 16 residues. Germline CDR1 is LGHDT and CDR2 is YNNKEL (reference sequence). Trimming took off 7 bases at V and 8 bases at J, with 24 bases between the two ends. In nucleotides, the CDR3 is TGTGCCAGCACCCGGGGAACACCAGACCATGGCGATGAGCAGTTCTTC. This encodes CASTRGTPDHGDEQFF.

This clonotype occurred many times. The chain carries TRBV7-2 and TRBJ2-3, with a tentative D call TRBD1 (6 bases). V lost 5 bases and J 3 bases, leaving 12 bases between the germline ends. In germline, CDR1 is SGHTA, CDR2 FQGNSA. The CDR3 has 14 amino acids. CDR3 coding DNA: TGTGCCAGCAGCAAGAACAGGGATACAGATACGCAGTATTTT. Translated, it gives CASSKNRDTDTQYF.

V and J are TRBV14 and TRBJ2-6; a weak D match, TRBD2 (5 bases). The CDR3 has 17 residues. The ends were cut back, 4 bases at V and 0 bases at J, with 13 bases in the middle. Germline loops: CDR1 SGHDN, CDR2 FVKESK. CDR3 amino acids: CASSPSIGSSGANVLTF. The CDR3 coding sequence is TGTGCCAGCAGCCCGTCGATAGGGAGCTCTGGGGCCAACGTCCTGACTTTC.

This clonotype was seen only a few times. The chain carries TRBV12-3 or TRBV12-4 and TRBJ2-1, with 8 bases that match TRBD2. V was clipped by 5 bases and J by 8 bases; unmatched bases: 17. The CDR3 loop spans 17 amino acids. The CDR3 DNA reads TGTGCCAGCAGTGACTCTAGCGGGCCGAGGTTCTGGGATGAGCAGTTCTTC. It specifies CASSDSSGPRFWDEQFF.